This passage covers 21 T cell receptor beta chains from one sample sequenced in a study of blood T cell repertoires in COVID-19. TCRdb keeps only in-frame clones here, not all; method: immunoSEQ multiplex PCR. Found here are under 500,000 clones, 87% of them singletons; the top ten hold nearly 2%. The sequencing input was PBMCs or T cells enriched from blood (not recorded which). The receptor source for this set is a woman aged 18-35 years with acute COVID-19.

The genes are TRBV6-7 and TRBJ2-1; no definite D call. TRBV6-7 is filed as an ORF, its function uncertain. Between the trimmed V and J ends, which lost 7 bases and 10 bases, there was a span of 8 bases. The CDR3 is 10 residues long. CDR3 bases: TGTGCCAGCAATGTCCTGGAGCAGTTCTTC. It encodes CASNVLEQFF.

The chain has TRBV29-1 and TRBJ1-2, with 8 bases lining up with TRBD1. This CDR3 is built from 13 residues. CDR1 SQVTM and CDR2 ANQGSEA come from the germline V gene. V lost 3 bases to trimming and J lost 7 bases; unmatched junction nucleotides: 7. CDR3 amino acids: CSVELQGARGYTF. The CDR3 region has the DNA TGCAGCGTTGAGCTTCAGGGGGCGCGTGGCTACACCTTC. Full variable domain (rest looked up from reference TRBV29-1 and TRBJ1-2): SAVISQKPSRDICQRGTSLTIQCQVDSQVTMMFWYRQQPGQSLTLIATANQGSEATYESGFVIDKFPISRPNLTFSTLTVSNMSPEDSSIYLCSVELQGARGYTFGSGTRLTVV.

The chain links TRBV18 to TRBJ1-3; 8 bases line up with TRBD1. Trimming took 3 bases from V and 0 from J; bases not matched to a gene: 4. The CDR3 covers 16 residues. CDR1 is KGHSH, CDR2 LQKENI, per germline. CDR3 coding DNA: TGTGCCAGCTCACCGGGACAGGCAAGCTCTGGAAACACCATATATTTT. Protein sequence: CASSPGQASSGNTIYF.

J is TRBJ1-5 and V is TRBV2; D unresolved. Germline V lookup: CDR1 SNHLY, CDR2 FYNNEI. The ends were cut back, 1 base at V and 4 bases at J, with 14 bases in the middle. CDR3 length: 16 amino acids. DNA of the CDR3: TGTGCCAGCAGTGAAGTACCTCCAGGAAATAATCAGCCCCAGCATTTT. It yields the protein CASSEVPPGNNQPQHF.

The rearrangement joins TRBV6-5 to TRBJ1-2; TRBD1 matches 9 bases. The CDR3 is 15 residues long. With 5 bases clipped from V and 4 bases from J, the junction kept 8 bases outside the gene matches. CDR1 and CDR2 (germline): MNHEY, SVGAGI. CDR3 bases: TGTGCCAGCAGTCACGGGACAGGGATGGTCTATGGCTACACCTTC. Translation gives CASSHGTGMVYGYTF.

A note on this clone: The sample contains more than one DNA sequence encoding this CDR3. J is TRBJ2-7 and V is TRBV5-1; D perhaps matches TRBD1 (5 bases). V was pared by 4 bases and J by 4 bases, with 15 bases between. Germline CDR1 and CDR2: SGHRS and YFSETQ. This CDR3 is 14 amino acids long. CDR3 nucleotide sequence: TGCGCCAGCAGCCATGGACAAGGGGCTTACGAGCAGTACTTC. Protein sequence: CASSHGQGAYEQYF.

The V and J genes are TRBV30 and TRBJ1-3; no reliable D call. V dropped 7 bases and J dropped 4 bases, with 5 bases sitting between them. The CDR3 loop spans 10 amino acids. CDR1 and CDR2 from the germline V gene are GTSNPN and SVGIG (reference sequence). In nucleotides, the CDR3 is TGTGCCTCCAGGGGAAACACCATATATTTT. This encodes CASRGNTIYF.

The chain has TRBV6-5 and TRBJ1-2; TRBD1 matches 9 bases. The junction had 8 bases not matched to a gene; V was cut back by 3 bases and J by 6 bases. Germline assignment: CDR1 MNHEY and CDR2 SVGAGI. This CDR3 region has 15 residues. CDR3: CASSYGDREENGYTF. The CDR3 nucleotides are TGTGCCAGCAGTTATGGGGACAGGGAAGAAAATGGCTACACCTTC.

This clone was picked up a small number of times. The chain uses TRBV28 and TRBJ1-2, with 7 bases lining up with TRBD1. From germline, CDR1 is MDHEN and CDR2 SYDVKM. Trimming removed 5 bases from V and 2 bases from J; junction bases left unmatched: 8. The CDR3 length is 15 residues. The DNA of the CDR3 is TGTGCCAGCAGTCCCCAGACAGGGACCAACTATGGCTACACCTTC. Residues: CASSPQTGTNYGYTF.

The rearrangement joins TRBV5-1 to TRBJ1-4; TRBD1 matches 8 bases. The CDR3 has 13 residues. Germline values: CDR1 SGHRS, CDR2 YFSETQ. The V and J ends lost 3 bases and 8 bases, in that order; junction bases with no gene match: 3. CDR3 in DNA: TGCGCCAGCAGCTCAGGGGGCCGGGAAAAACTGTTTTTT. Translated, it gives CASSSGGREKLFF. The variable domain in full, completed from reference TRBV5-1 and TRBJ1-4, reads KAGVTQTPRYLIKTRGQQVTLSCSPISGHRSVSWYQQTPGQGLQFLFEYFSETQRNKGNFPGRFSGRQFSNSRSEMNVSTLELGDSALYLCASSSGGREKLFFGSGTQLSVL.

The chain couples TRBV19 to TRBJ2-3; 12 bases align to TRBD2. Germline V lookup: CDR1 LNHDA, CDR2 SQIVND (reference sequence). Trimming cost V 7 bases and J 0 bases; bases outside gene matches: 8. The CDR3 covers 17 residues. The CDR3 region is CASKRTSGTYSTDTQYF. In DNA, the CDR3 is TGTGCCAGTAAAAGGACTAGCGGGACCTATAGCACAGATACGCAGTATTTT.

The genes are TRBV6-1 and TRBJ1-3; D uncertain. CDR1 and CDR2 (germline): MNHNS, SASEGT. The CDR3 is 14 residues long. Trimming shortened V by 7 bases and J by 3 bases, and 13 bases separated the two germline ends. The CDR3 coding sequence is TGTGCCAGCACCCCCTCGGGGTTTGGAAACACCATATATTTT. This codes for CASTPSGFGNTIYF.

The chain has TRBV19 and TRBJ1-1; D is unresolved. The germline CDR1 and CDR2 sequences are LNHDA and SQIVND (reference sequence). The ends were cut back, 0 bases at V and 2 bases at J, with 10 bases in the middle. This CDR3 region has 15 residues. The CDR3 coding sequence is TGTGCCAGTAGTATAGATCGGGTCAGAAACACTGAAGCTTTCTTT. It translates to CASSIDRVRNTEAFF.

The chain has TRBV7-9 and TRBJ1-2; D is perhaps TRBD1 (6 bases). This CDR3 has 15 amino acids. Trimming shortened V by 0 bases and J by 9 bases, and 17 bases separated the two germline ends. Germline V gene sequence: CDR1 SEHNR, CDR2 FQNEAQ (reference sequence). The CDR3 spells CASSLAGGRTESYTF. CDR3 DNA sequence: TGTGCCAGCAGCTTAGCTGGCGGTAGGACAGAGAGCTACACCTTC.

The table lists this clone with a count of one. The chain uses TRBV28 and TRBJ2-7; D not certain. V was pared by 6 bases and J by 4 bases, with 7 bases between. Germline lookup yields CDR1 MDHEN and CDR2 SYDVKM. This CDR3 has 11 amino acids. CDR3 residues: CASRLEYEQYF. The CDR3 bases are TGTGCCAGCAGGTTGGAGTACGAGCAGTACTTC.

The chain combines TRBV19 with TRBJ2-1; D is uncertain. The CDR3 consists of 13 residues. Trimming removed 3 bases from V and 9 bases from J, with 12 bases in between. In germline, CDR1 is LNHDA, CDR2 SQIVND (reference sequence). This CDR3 reads CASSILGSGEQFF. The CDR3 DNA follows: TGTGCCAGTAGTATTCTCGGGTCGGGTGAGCAGTTCTTC.

V is TRBV5-1 and J is TRBJ2-3; 16 nucleotides align to TRBD2. The J segment lost 8 bases and the V segment lost 0 bases, leaving 15 bases of the junction unmatched. The CDR3 covers 20 residues. Germline CDR1 and CDR2: SGHRS and YFSETQ. CDR3 DNA sequence: TGCGCCAGCAGCTTGGCCGGGACTAGCGGGGGGGCCGATTTTTGGGGTACGCAGTATTTT. It codes for CASSLAGTSGGADFWGTQYF.

The genes are TRBV5-5 and TRBJ1-5; tentatively, D is TRBD1 (6 bases). Trimming cost V 0 bases and J 3 bases, with 10 bases left between them. The CDR3 consists of 15 residues. Germline CDR1 SGHKS, CDR2 YYEKEE (reference sequence). CDR3 bases: TGTGCCAGCAGCTTGGACCCAGGGGCCAATCAGCCCCAGCATTTT. Protein sequence: CASSLDPGANQPQHF.

V is TRBV6-5 and J is TRBJ2-1, with TRBD2 identical over 9 bases. CDR3 length: 14 residues. The germline V gene has CDR1 MNHEY and CDR2 SVGAGI. V shed 2 bases, J shed 9 bases, and the junction held 5 bases outside the gene matches. As DNA, the CDR3 is TGTGCCAGCAGTTACCTGCGGGGGGGCAGTGAGCAGTTCTTC. Translated: CASSYLRGGSEQFF.

The J gene is TRBJ1-1, the V gene TRBV12-3 or TRBV12-4; no clear D. The V gene lost 1 base and the J gene lost 7 bases, with 7 bases spanning the gap. This CDR3 contains 12 residues. The CDR3 region has the DNA TGTGCCAGCAGTTTAGGTTCCCTTGAAGCTTTCTTT. Its protein product is CASSLGSLEAFF.

The chain links TRBV7-6 to TRBJ2-7, with D maybe TRBD2 (6 bases). This CDR3 has 14 amino acids. Germline CDR1 is SGHVS and CDR2 is FNYEAQ. The ends were cut back, 4 bases at V and 5 bases at J, with 15 bases in the middle. This chain's CDR3 is CASSYNPGVNEQYF. The CDR3 nucleotides read TGTGCCAGCAGCTATAACCCGGGGGTCAACGAGCAGTACTTC.